This T cell receptor beta chain was recorded in a study of shared clonotypes between healthy human individuals. Study findings and constraints: Donor scarcity curtailed the genetic and exposure-history diversity represented herein.

As to this clone: Its antigen is unknown.

Within Nashville, Tennessee resided all donors, each a Caucasian adult. Bulk PBMC genomic DNA spanned ten immunoSEQ deep plates. Under the authors' procedure: Filtering was not the same, since immunoSEQ gave junction-only sequences without quality scores. Here immunoSEQ multiplex PCR was the method, and the copy in TCRdb shows in-frame clones only, minus some. That table supplies the V and J calls and clone size; D and trimming were determined from the DNA. The sample has about half a million clones; roughly 78% are singletons. The TCR originated in a woman in her thirties or forties in good health. Some clones in this sample may be carry-over from other donors' samples. Material for sequencing was PBMCs.

CDR3: CASRSGTAGEQYF. Here the CDR3 DNA reads TGTGCCAGTAGGAGCGGGACTGCTGGCGAGCAGTACTTC. This sequence joins TRBV19 and TRBJ2-7; 7 nucleotides agree with TRBD2. Trimming at V came to 6 bases and at J to 6 bases, leaving 8 bases not matched to a gene. The length of the CDR3 is 13 residues. Per the germline V gene, CDR1 is LNHDA and CDR2 is SQIVND (reference sequence). Variable domain in full (rest from reference TRBV19 and TRBJ2-7): DGGITQSPKYLFRKEGQNVTLSCEQNLNHDAMYWYRQDPGQGLRLIYYSQIVNDFQKGDIAEGYSVSREKKESFPLTVTSAQKNPTAFYLCASRSGTAGEQYFGPGTRLTVT.